Listed below are T cell receptor beta chains from one sample, sequenced in a study of T cell responses to AZD1222 COVID-19 vaccine. Sequencing used immunoSEQ multiplex PCR; TCRdb keeps in-frame clones, though not all of them. The sample shows some 80,000 clones, over 75% of them seen only once. Material: peripheral blood, obtained on day 0 of MenACWY control vaccination. Source of these receptors: an adult in good health. Each CDR3 is given with its conserved first and last residue. A row's size may be missing; if present it is once, few, many or a size class.

>once|TRBV27
CASSSGTEKGRKQPQHF
>once|TRBV7-3
CASSPHHGSDTEAFF
>-|TRBV19
CASSFLAGPYGYTF
>-|TRBV5-6
CASSTSYEQYF
>-|TRBV5-1
CASSPEGSKNTEAFF
>-|TRBV7-9
CASSPPLHTGELFF
>once|TRBV19
CASNDGPDTKLFF
>once|TRBV11-3
CASSSGVGTEAFF
>-|TRBV7-2
CASTSGDRSKYEQYF
>few|TRBV5-4
CASSPAGSGGTQETQYF
>-|TRBV5-6
CASSLRTSGGADTQYF
>-|TRBV28
CASSLTGYEQYF
>-|TRBV28
CASSFPLAREQYF
>-|TRBV7-2
CASSLERGAGWGYTF
>once|TRBV5-1
CASSIRGGTGSVGQETQYF
>-|TRBV7-6
CASSSGPRGANYGYTF
>-|TRBV2
CASSEQGARNSPLHF
>-|TRBV7-2
CASSPRLSGANVLTF
>-|TRBV5-1
CASSMGHPGSYEQYF
>once|TRBV30
CAWRAGTGNNQPQHF
>-|TRBV18
CASSPPSGYEQYF
>-|TRBV6-2/TRBV6-3
CASSDRDAGGELFF
>once|TRBV6-2/TRBV6-3
CASSYSFKEQQYF
>-|TRBV13
CASSFSRSANEQFF
>-|TRBV7-9
CASSPRGGLEAKNIQYF
>-|TRBV4-1
CASSLQGRAPTYEQYF
>-|TRBV19
CASSANFGTTWGNQPQHF
>-|TRBV4-3
CASSPNLPGLVGQPQHF
>few|TRBV11-1
CASSLYRETEAFF
>medium-sized|TRBV7-9
CASSLPRDSYEQYF
>-|TRBV24-1
CATSDQNLASYTGELFF
>-|TRBV5-5
CASSTPGQGNEKLFF
>-|TRBV28
CASSFQAYQMNTEAFF
>-|TRBV2
CASLRNTEAFF
>-|TRBV19
CASSPDIGNSPLHF
>-|TRBV18
CASSPPTGWGTGELFF
>-|TRBV19
CASSTYSDTGELFF
>-|TRBV3-1/TRBV3-2
CASRLQGIDGYTF
>few|TRBV7-9
CASRSGASGPSTGELFF
>-|TRBV2
CASSLFNIDEQYF
>-|TRBV12-3/TRBV12-4
CASSSIQGTEAFF
>-|TRBV28
CASSLEDRDDGYTF
>-|TRBV7-9
CASSLQAVHSPLHF
>few|TRBV5-8
CASSLAENTIYF
>-|TRBV7-9
CASSFSTGIYGYTF
>-|TRBV6-6
CASSSRTATNYGYTF
>-|TRBV5-6
CASSLEGSGSPLHF
>-|TRBV6-5
CASRIEGGTEAFF
>-|TRBV28
CASSLRMGGQGATNEKLFF
>-|TRBV2
CASSEGWVRMNTEAFF
>-|TRBV3-1/TRBV3-2
CASSQDRAGGRTF
>-|TRBV3-1/TRBV3-2
CASSSFGGEPQHF
>-|TRBV19
CASSIYGRREQFF
>-|TRBV27
CASSKNLGLGTQYF